This T cell receptor (beta chain) was profiled in a study of cytomegalovirus exposure and HLA in healthy donors. Primers: 60 Vbeta forward and 13 Jbeta reverse. Authors' analysis steps: Later work found around 85 million unique TCR beta chains, with approximately 12 million shared. This table comes from immunoSEQ multiplex PCR, and its TCRdb copy is limited to in-frame clones, with some not included. The V and J calls and the clone size are those of that table, but D and trimming were determined from the DNA. The table has 150,000 to 200,000 clones, about three quarters seen once. This clone came up a few times. Its antigen remains unidentified. Whole-study results and caveats: The authors listed 180 or so TCR beta chains as cytomegalovirus-associated. In a later analysis, 16,951 TCR beta sequences were associated with HLA alleles at 0.05 false discovery rate.

J gave up 4 bases and V 4 bases, and 6 bases lay outside the gene matches. The CDR3 covers 15 residues. Germline CDR1 reads SEHNR; CDR2 reads FQNEAQ (reference sequence). The sample was PBMCs. The TCR originated in a man aged 18 to 29 in good health and CMV-seronegative. The rearrangement links TRBV7-9 to TRBJ1-4; 7 bases map to TRBD1. The CDR3 coding sequence is TGTGCCAGCAGCTCCCCGACAGGGCTTAATGAAAAACTGTTTTTT. As protein: CASSSPTGLNEKLFF.